The T cell receptor beta chain under discussion was sequenced for a study of T cells in localized non-small cell lung cancer. Study observations and caveats: Appearance in adjacent lung was seen for a median 57 of the top 100 tumor clones. Greater blood T cell density accompanied longer overall survival. There was higher T cell clonality in uninvolved adjacent lung than in tumor, and it was highest there. Since sequencing was restricted to only one region of the tumor, intratumor heterogeneity remains a possibility.

Germline CDR1 and CDR2: MNHGY and SAAAGT. The V end lost 0 bases, the J end lost 4 bases, and 4 bases lay between the germline ends. There are 13 residues in the CDR3. Method: immunoSEQ multiplex PCR; TCRdb's copy keeps in-frame clones and lacks some. The sample has about 1,800 clones; 25% to 30% are singletons. This clone turned up a few times. The target antigen is unknown. Sample: lung tumor tissue, taken before any cancer treatment. This TCR was sampled from a woman aged 35 to 70 with stage I lung adenocarcinoma. The rearrangement uses TRBV6-8 and TRBJ2-1; D gene unclear. CDR3 DNA: TGTGCCAGCAGTTACTCTGAATACAATGAGCAGTTCTTC. This gives the protein CASSYSEYNEQFF.